The 13 T cell receptor beta chains listed next were all sequenced from one sample in a study of T-cell reconstitution after alpha-beta-depleted transplantation in children. Unique molecular identifiers were built into the TCRbeta library. TCRdb reprocessed the PCR reads via MiXCR and lists one record per CDR3 protein. The data show hundreds of thousands of distinct CDR3 sequences, under 12% seen once. The sequences come from PBMCs from the stem cell graft donor, collected from the stem cell graft. Source of these receptors: a human donor who donated a stem cell graft to a child with acute myeloid leukemia.

This clonotype occurred a few times. The chain is built from TRBV24-1 and TRBJ2-2; 8 bases map to TRBD1. Germline CDR1 KGHDR, CDR2 SFDVKD. V was clipped by 4 bases and J by 0 bases; unmatched bases: 3. The length of the CDR3 is 16 residues. CDR3 residues: CATSDQGQANTGELFF. The CDR3 coding sequence is TGTGCCACCAGTGACCAGGGACAGGCGAACACCGGGGAGCTGTTTTTT.

CDR3 bases: TGTGCCAGCTCGGACTCCGACGACACTGAAGCTTTCTTT. Its protein is CASSDSDDTEAFF. The rearrangement uses TRBV27 and TRBJ1-1; no firm D call. The V and J ends lost 8 bases and 3 bases respectively, with 13 bases between them. The V gene's germline CDR1 is MNHEY and CDR2 SMNVEV (reference sequence). The CDR3 has 13 amino acids.

This clonotype was counted at least ten times. V is TRBV27 and J is TRBJ2-7; 7 bases align to TRBD1. The germline gives CDR1 MNHEY, CDR2 SMNVEV (reference sequence). V lost 6 bases, J lost 2 bases, and 10 bases stayed unmatched. The CDR3 covers 15 residues. The CDR3 sequence: CASRITPGQTYEQYF. The DNA of the CDR3 is TGTGCCAGCAGAATCACACCGGGACAGACCTACGAGCAGTACTTC.

This clonotype was observed at least ten times. The V and J genes are TRBV20-1 and TRBJ1-2, with unresolved D. Germline V lookup: CDR1 DFQATT, CDR2 SNEGSKA (reference sequence). CDR3 length equals 15 residues. Trimming took 1 base from V and 4 from J, leaving 16 bases between them. The CDR3 loop is CSARVGSAHGYGYTF. CDR3 DNA sequence: TGCAGTGCTAGAGTAGGGTCGGCACATGGCTATGGCTACACCTTC.

This clonotype has more than one count but fewer than ten. The V and J genes are TRBV29-1 and TRBJ2-7; 7 positions match TRBD2. Germline V CDR1 and CDR2: SQVTM, ANQGSEA. V dropped 3 bases and J dropped 2; count of bases not matched to a gene: 4. This CDR3 has 13 amino acids. The CDR3 nucleotides are TGCAGCGTTGATGGGGGGAGGGCCTACGAGCAGTACTTC. Its translation: CSVDGGRAYEQYF.

This clonotype was counted between two and nine times. This rearrangement joins TRBV4-2 to TRBJ1-6; D is undetermined. V was shortened by 0 bases and J by 9 bases, with 9 bases between the two germline ends. Germline V gene sequence: CDR1 LGHNA, CDR2 YNFKEQ. The CDR3 contains 14 residues. The CDR3 coding sequence is TGTGCCAGCAGCCAAGATATGGTTACTTCACCCCTCCACTTT. Translated: CASSQDMVTSPLHF.

The chain carries TRBV10-2 and TRBJ2-7, with 7 positions matching TRBD1. CDR3 length equals 13 residues. J gave up 6 bases and V 4 bases, and 6 bases lay outside the gene matches. Germline V gene data show CDR1 as WSHSY and CDR2 as SAAADI. The CDR3 spells CASSANNRGEQYF. Here the CDR3 DNA reads TGCGCCAGCAGTGCCAACAACAGGGGCGAGCAGTACTTC.

This clonotype was seen a few times. The DNA for the CDR3 is TGTGCCAGCAGTTGGAGCGGGAGGAACACCGGGGAGCTGTTTTTT. Its protein product is CASSWSGRNTGELFF. J is TRBJ2-2 and V is TRBV27; TRBD2 aligns across 8 bases. V trimming: 4 bases; J trimming: 1 base; junction bases outside the gene matches: 2. This CDR3 region has 15 residues. From germline, CDR1 is MNHEY and CDR2 SMNVEV (reference sequence).

The CDR3 is CASSLYGAGRSYEQYF. The CDR3 nucleotides are TGTGCCAGCAGCTTATACGGCGCAGGGCGGTCCTACGAGCAGTACTTC. The J gene is TRBJ2-7, the V gene TRBV7-2; D possibly corresponds to TRBD1 (5 bases). Trimming took off 2 bases at V and 1 base at J, with 15 bases between the two ends. CDR3 size: 16 residues. Germline CDR1 reads SGHTA; CDR2 reads FQGNSA.

The chain combines TRBV2 with TRBJ2-7, with 8 bases that match TRBD2. CDR3 length: 15 residues. Germline trimming cut 6 bases from V and 6 bases from J; bases unmatched to any gene: 13. Germline lookup yields CDR1 SNHLY and CDR2 FYNNEI. The DNA of the CDR3 is TGTGCCAGCAGCGAACCAGGACTAGCTTGGCCCGAGCAGTACTTC. Its translation: CASSEPGLAWPEQYF.

There are many counts of this clonotype. The rearrangement joins TRBV25-1 to TRBJ1-4, with 8 bases identical to TRBD1. This CDR3 is 14 amino acids long. V trimming: 4 bases; J trimming: 7 bases; junction bases outside the gene matches: 5. Germline CDR1 and CDR2: MGHDK and SYGVNS. The DNA of the CDR3 is TGTGCCAGCAGTGTGGGACAGGTCCGTGAAAAACTGTTTTTT. This codes for CASSVGQVREKLFF.

This clonotype came up many times. This chain joins TRBV28 and TRBJ1-6; D is unclear. Germline V lookup: CDR1 MDHEN, CDR2 SYDVKM. This CDR3 is built from 14 residues. The V gene lost 11 bases and the J gene lost 0 bases, with 11 bases spanning the gap. CDR3 in amino acids: CAASSSSYNSPLHF. The CDR3 DNA sequence: TGTGCCGCCTCGTCTAGCTCCTATAATTCACCCCTCCACTTT.

This chain connects TRBV7-8 to TRBJ2-1, with D unclear. Trimming stripped 0 bases from V and 7 bases from J, with 10 bases between. The CDR3 loop spans 14 amino acids. Looked up from germline, CDR1 is SGHVS and CDR2 is FQNEAQ. As DNA, the CDR3 is TGTGCCAGCAGCTTAGCCACCCTCAAAAATGAGCAGTTCTTC. This gives the protein CASSLATLKNEQFF.